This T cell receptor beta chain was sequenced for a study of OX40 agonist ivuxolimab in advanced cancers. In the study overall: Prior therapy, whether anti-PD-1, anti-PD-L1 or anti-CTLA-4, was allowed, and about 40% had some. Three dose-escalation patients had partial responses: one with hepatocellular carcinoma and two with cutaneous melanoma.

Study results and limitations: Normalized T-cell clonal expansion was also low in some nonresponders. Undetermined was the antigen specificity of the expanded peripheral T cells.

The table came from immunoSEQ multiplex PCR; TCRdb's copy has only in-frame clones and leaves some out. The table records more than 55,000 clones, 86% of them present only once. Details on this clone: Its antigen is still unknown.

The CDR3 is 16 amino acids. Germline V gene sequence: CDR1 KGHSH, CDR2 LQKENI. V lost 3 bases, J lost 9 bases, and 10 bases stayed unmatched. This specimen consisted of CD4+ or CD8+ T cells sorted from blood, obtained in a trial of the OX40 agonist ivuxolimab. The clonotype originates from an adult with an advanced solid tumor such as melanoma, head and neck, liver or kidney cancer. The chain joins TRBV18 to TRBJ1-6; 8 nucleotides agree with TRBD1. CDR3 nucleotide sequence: TGTGCCAGCTCACCCGGGACAGGCCGGTTCATTTCACCCCTCCACTTT. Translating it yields CASSPGTGRFISPLHF.